What follows is one T cell receptor beta chain and its context. The antigen remains unidentified. The CDR3 loop spans 10 amino acids. Germline V lookup: CDR1 GTSNPN, CDR2 SVGIG (reference sequence). Trimming stripped 7 bases from V and 8 bases from J, with 11 bases between. The naive CD8 subset, CD45RO-negative cells positively selected for CCR7, excluded terminally differentiated effector memory CD45RA+ cells. Donors, healthy HIV-negative adults, lacked recent acute infections or vaccinations. This sample is part of a study of shared clonotypes between healthy human individuals. The study, taken as a whole, reports: Memory subsets had estimated richness that was generally smaller than that of naive subsets.

The method was immunoSEQ multiplex PCR; TCRdb's version includes in-frame clones alone and lacks a portion of them. Of about 580,000 clones in the sample, 95% to 98% are singletons; the top ten hold roughly 0.29%. The chain joins TRBV30 to TRBJ1-1; D gene uncertain. Sample: naive CD8+ T cells sorted from blood. The receptor comes from a man aged 25-45 years in good health. This CDR3 reads CASVSGEAFF. The CDR3 region has the DNA TGTGCCTCCGTTTCGGGAGAAGCTTTCTTT.